The next 9 T cell receptor beta chains were all read from a single sample in a study of cytomegalovirus exposure and HLA in healthy donors. 13 Jbeta primers and 60 Vbeta primers were used for the PCR. The protocol was immunoSEQ multiplex PCR, while the TCRdb copy is restricted to in-frame clones and leaves out a portion. The table shows about 150,000 clones, with roughly 80% occurring only once. Sequences were obtained from PBMCs. The receptors shown here come from a male donor in good health and CMV-seronegative.

CDR3 sequence reads: CASRRPTGTDTQYF. The CDR3 nucleotides are TGTGCCAGCAGAAGACCGACAGGGACAGATACGCAGTATTTT. The chain is built from TRBV5-6 and TRBJ2-3; TRBD1 matches 7 bases. The CDR3 has 14 amino acids. CDR1 SGHDT and CDR2 YYEEEE come from the germline V gene. V dropped 5 bases and J dropped 3; count of bases not matched to a gene: 6.

CDR3 coding DNA: TGTGCCAGCAGCTTGGCGGGATATGAGCAGTTCTTC. This translates into CASSLAGYEQFF. The rearrangement joins TRBV27 to TRBJ2-1; tentatively, D is TRBD2 (6 bases). Germline CDR1 reads MNHEY; CDR2 reads SMNVEV (reference sequence). Trimming left V 6 bases short and J 8 bases short, with 11 bases between. The length of the CDR3 is 12 residues.

The J gene is TRBJ1-1, the V gene TRBV19; 7 positions agree with TRBD1. Losses at the gene ends were 6 bases for V and 2 bases for J; bases not matched to a gene: 6. Germline-derived CDR1 and CDR2 are LNHDA and SQIVND (reference sequence). The CDR3 runs to 14 residues. This CDR3 is CASRRGQINTEAFF. CDR3 DNA sequence: TGTGCCAGTAGGAGGGGACAGATAAACACTGAAGCTTTCTTT.

The chain links TRBV10-1 to TRBJ1-1; a possible D gene is TRBD1 (5 bases). The V end was cut by 6 bases, the J end by 0 bases, with 14 bases between. Germline CDR1 WNHNN, CDR2 SYGVQD (reference sequence). The CDR3 sequence is 15 residues long. The CDR3 region is CASRKTELMNTEAFF. DNA for the CDR3: TGCGCCAGCAGGAAGACAGAACTAATGAACACTGAAGCTTTCTTT.

This clone was counted only a few times. The chain has TRBV7-2 and TRBJ2-2; D is perhaps TRBD2 (5 bases). This CDR3 spans 17 amino acids. CDR1 SGHTA and CDR2 FQGNSA come from the germline V gene. Trimming took off 10 bases at V and 0 bases at J, with 21 bases between the two ends. The CDR3 coding sequence is TGTGCCACCCGTCGTGCCGGGGTACCGCCGAACACCGGGGAGCTGTTTTTT. As protein: CATRRAGVPPNTGELFF.

This clone was counted between two and nine times. The genes are TRBV4-1 and TRBJ1-6; D not resolved. Germline CDR1 reads MGHRA; CDR2 reads YSYEKL. The CDR3 is 14 residues long. V was cut by 0 bases and J by 6 bases, with 6 bases left in between. The CDR3 coding sequence is TGCGCCAGCAGCCAAGAACAGCCTAATTCACCCCTCCACTTT. Residues: CASSQEQPNSPLHF.

The rearrangement links TRBV30 to TRBJ2-5; D might be TRBD2 (7 bases). This CDR3 has 12 residues. The germline CDR1 and CDR2 sequences are GTSNPN and SVGIG (reference sequence). V dropped 3 bases and J dropped 11 bases, with 16 bases sitting between them. In nucleotides, the CDR3 is TGTGCCTGGAGCCGGGGGGCCGGGGAGCAGTACTTC. This gives the protein CAWSRGAGEQYF.

This chain connects TRBV7-9 to TRBJ1-1, with TRBD1 as a possible D gene (5 bases). Trimming pared 5 bases from V and 6 bases from J, leaving 19 bases between. Germline V gene sequence: CDR1 SEHNR, CDR2 FQNEAQ (reference sequence). The CDR3 extends over 15 amino acids. Here the CDR3 DNA reads TGTGCCAGCAGCCGCGCGGGGCAGGGAGACCCTGAAGCTTTCTTT. It codes for CASSRAGQGDPEAFF.

The chain employs TRBV27 and TRBJ1-2; 12 nucleotides match TRBD1. Germline CDR1 is MNHEY and CDR2 is SMNVEV (reference sequence). The V gene end was trimmed by 5 bases and the J gene end by 4 bases; junction bases not matched to a gene: 2. The CDR3 sequence is 14 residues long. CDR3 in DNA: TGTGCCAGCAGTAGGGACAGGGGGCTCTATGGCTACACCTTC. Its protein is CASSRDRGLYGYTF.